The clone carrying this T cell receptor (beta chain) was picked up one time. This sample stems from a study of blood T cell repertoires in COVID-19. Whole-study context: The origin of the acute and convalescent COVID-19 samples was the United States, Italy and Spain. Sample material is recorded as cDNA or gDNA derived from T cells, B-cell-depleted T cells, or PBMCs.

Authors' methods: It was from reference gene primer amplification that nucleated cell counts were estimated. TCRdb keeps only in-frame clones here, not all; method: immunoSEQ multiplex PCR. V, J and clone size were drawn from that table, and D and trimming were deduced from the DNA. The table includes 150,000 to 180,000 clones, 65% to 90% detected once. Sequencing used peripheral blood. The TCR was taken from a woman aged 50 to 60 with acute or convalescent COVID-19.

DNA of the CDR3: TGTGCCAGCAGTTCCTGGGACTTCTACGAGCAGTACTTC. Amino acid sequence: CASSSWDFYEQYF. The chain is built from TRBV12-3 or TRBV12-4 and TRBJ2-7; weak D call: TRBD2 (6 bases). V lost 4 bases to trimming and J lost 3 bases, with 10 bases between them. The CDR3 spans 13 residues.